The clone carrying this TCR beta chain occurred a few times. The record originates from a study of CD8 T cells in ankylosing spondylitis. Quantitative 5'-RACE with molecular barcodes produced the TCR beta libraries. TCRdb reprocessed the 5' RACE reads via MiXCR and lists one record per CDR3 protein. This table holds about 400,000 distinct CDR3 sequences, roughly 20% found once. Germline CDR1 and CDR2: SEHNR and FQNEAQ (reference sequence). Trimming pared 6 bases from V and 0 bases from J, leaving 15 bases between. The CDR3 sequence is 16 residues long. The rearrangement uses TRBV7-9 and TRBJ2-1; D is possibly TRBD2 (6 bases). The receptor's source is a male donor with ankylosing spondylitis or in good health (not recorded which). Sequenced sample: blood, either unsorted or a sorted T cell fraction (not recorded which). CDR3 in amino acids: CASRNWGVGSYNEQFF. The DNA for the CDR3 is TGTGCCAGCAGGAATTGGGGGGTTGGCTCCTACAATGAGCAGTTCTTC.